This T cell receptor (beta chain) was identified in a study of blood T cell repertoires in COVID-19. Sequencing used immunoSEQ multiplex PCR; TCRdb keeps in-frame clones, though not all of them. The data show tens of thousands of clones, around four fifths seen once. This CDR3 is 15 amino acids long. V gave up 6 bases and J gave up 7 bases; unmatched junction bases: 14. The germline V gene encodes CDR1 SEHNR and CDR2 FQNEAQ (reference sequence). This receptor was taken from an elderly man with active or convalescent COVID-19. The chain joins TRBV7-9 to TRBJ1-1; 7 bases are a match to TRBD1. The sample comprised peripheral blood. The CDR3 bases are TGTGCCAGCAGTCACACGCCGGGACAGAGTAATGAAGCTTTCTTT. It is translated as CASSHTPGQSNEAFF. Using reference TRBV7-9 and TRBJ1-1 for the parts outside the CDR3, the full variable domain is DTGVSQNPRHKITKRGQNVTFRCDPISEHNRLYWYRQTLGQGPEFLTYFQNEAQLEKSRLLSDRFSAERPKGSFSTLEIQRTEQGDSAMYLCASSHTPGQSNEAFFGQGTRLTVV.